This TCR beta chain is from a study of blood T cells in healthy people across ages (dated by TCRdb to between 2015 and 2016). General notes on the study: In model experiments, template switching captured roughly one uniquely barcoded TCR beta cDNA molecule for every two T cells. Using deep sequencing normalized with unique cDNA molecular identifiers, the study measured how TCR beta repertoire diversity changes with age. Four age groups were formed from the donors: young (average roughly 15 years), middle-aged (less than 40), aged (more than 55) and long-lived (less than 85). To avoid experimental bias, donors of different ages were randomly spread across the sequencing lanes. Using the same blood draw, the study looked at two additional independent replicas of 1 million unique cDNA reads for two donors, one aged 18 to 29 and the other aged 80 or older.

As to this clonotype: The target of this receptor is not known. Within one base of it there is no much larger clone, and no base qualities were kept.

Donors were 39 systemically healthy Caucasian individuals from Russia aged roughly 6 to 100 years. About 10 milliliters of peripheral blood were collected from each donor into EDTA-treated Vacutainer tubes. Ficoll-Paque density-gradient centrifugation was used to isolate PBMCs, with at least 6 million obtained per sample. Total RNA, at least 6 micrograms per sample, was extracted from PBMCs with Trizol reagent. For every donor, an aliquot of PBMCs went through flow cytometry to measure the percentages of naive CD45RAhigh/CD27high T cells. The investigation overall reported the following: Compared with the aged group, the long-lived group had more naive CD4+ T cells, fewer expanded clones and increased TCR diversity, a pattern suggesting age selection. Observed TCR beta diversity per million T cells fell roughly linearly with age, and a significant reduction was already apparent by age around 40. A strong correlation was found between observed TCR beta diversity and the percentage of naive T cells measured by flow cytometry. Estimates of total diversity from one million sequenced T cells were regarded as lower bounds and underestimates. Bulk unsorted PBMC profiling prevented conclusive comparison of naive and antigen-experienced compartments. Donor CMV infection status was unknown, potentially confounding age-related changes in expanded clonotypes.

To prepare the library, 5' RACE was applied. TCRdb names Illumina HiSeq 2500 as the instrument used. A second PCR of roughly 7 to 11 cycles was run with a J-beta primer mix and a sample-barcoded 5' primer. A unique molecular identifier was introduced onto each TCR beta cDNA molecule by a template-switch 5' adaptor carrying 12 random nucleotides. Each sample yielded at least 2.5 million CDR3-containing paired-end reads. The Mint cDNA synthesis kit, primed by a TRBC-specific oligonucleotide, was used to synthesize first-strand cDNA from all RNA. All cDNA was treated with uracil-DNA glycosylase and then went through a first 18-cycle PCR with the universal primers M1SS and BC2_uni_R. Processing in the source paper ran as follows. For normalization, 1 million high-quality reads were randomly selected from each sample, with every read carrying a distinct molecular identifier. Reads sharing molecular identifiers were discarded rather than binned into consensus sequences. MiTCR, run with a Q25 quality threshold and the strictest error-elimination algorithm, handled CDR3 identification, clonotype clustering and error correction. A nonparametric unseen species model using Euler transformation provided a lower-bound estimate of total TCR beta diversity. TCRdb handled the public reads itself, with Q25 trimming in fastp and clone calling in MiXCR, and kept productive beta chains. Every distinct CDR3 protein forms one entry, paired with its most common genes and DNA. The authors' filters were not applied to this entry. The sample table records approximately 830,000 distinct CDR3 sequences; around 62% of these occur just once. The ten top clones hold 28% of the sample.

This sequence was found in a man aged 30 to 45 in good health. What was sequenced was blood.

The DNA reads as follows: TGTGCCAGCAGTTACGGGCCGATCAAAAACATTCAGTACTTC. Its protein reads: CASSYGPIKNIQYF. This chain joins TRBV7-2 to TRBJ2-4, with the D gene uncertain. The CDR3 goes from the cysteine to the phenylalanine over 14 residues. Solely the CDR3 DNA is kept, with 42 bases framed from the first base. Looking up the germline V gene yields CDR1 SGHTA and CDR2 FQGNSA. V was cut back by 6 bases and J by 3 bases, leaving a gap of 12 bases between them.